The 5 T cell receptor beta chains given below trace back to one sample, sequenced in a study of blood T cell repertoires in COVID-19. Generated by immunoSEQ multiplex PCR, the TCRdb table keeps only in-frame clones and is missing some. The data contain 110,000 to 150,000 clones, around 86% of them seen just once; the ten biggest clones take up less than 5%. The sample comprised peripheral blood. The receptors were sampled from a woman of 80 years or more with acute or convalescent COVID-19.

The V call is TRBV12-3 or TRBV12-4, the J call TRBJ1-1; D call uncertain. This CDR3 contains 13 residues. Trimming took off 6 bases at V and 5 bases at J, with 13 bases between the two ends. CDR3 amino acids: CASSLYQSTEAFF. CDR3 in DNA: TGTGCCAGCAGCTTATATCAGTCGACTGAAGCTTTCTTT.

The chain joins TRBV9 to TRBJ2-1, with 11 bases fitting TRBD2. V lost 2 bases, J lost 4 bases, and 5 bases stayed unmatched. This CDR3 has 16 residues. CDR1 SGDLS and CDR2 YYNGEE come from the germline V gene. The CDR3 bases are TGTGCCAGCAGCGTCAGACTAGCGGGAAAATACAATGAGCAGTTCTTC. Translating gives CASSVRLAGKYNEQFF.

The V call is TRBV24-1, the J call TRBJ2-7, with a possible D match to TRBD1 (6 bases). Germline assignment: CDR1 KGHDR and CDR2 SFDVKD. CDR3 length: 14 amino acids. The V end lost 6 bases, the J end lost 2 bases, and 13 bases lay between the germline ends. The CDR3 protein is CATSLGDTPYEQYF. The CDR3, as DNA: TGTGCCACCAGTTTGGGGGACACACCCTACGAGCAGTACTTC.

The chain links TRBV7-9 to TRBJ2-3; TRBD1 aligns across 8 bases. The germline V gene has CDR1 SEHNR and CDR2 FQNEAQ (reference sequence). This CDR3 contains 15 residues. V shed 5 bases and J 5 bases; nucleotides not matched to a gene: 9. The CDR3 DNA is TGTGCCAGCAGCCCTCCAAGGACAGGGCTAGATACGCAGTATTTT. This translates into CASSPPRTGLDTQYF.

Here the CDR3 DNA reads TGTGCCAGCAGTTGGTTGCGTGGTAGTCAGCCCCAGCATTTT. It encodes CASSWLRGSQPQHF. The chain is built from TRBV27 and TRBJ1-5; no clear D gene. Germline V gives CDR1 MNHEY, CDR2 SMNVEV (reference sequence). CDR3 size: 14 residues. The V gene lost 4 bases and the J gene lost 6 bases, with 13 bases spanning the gap.